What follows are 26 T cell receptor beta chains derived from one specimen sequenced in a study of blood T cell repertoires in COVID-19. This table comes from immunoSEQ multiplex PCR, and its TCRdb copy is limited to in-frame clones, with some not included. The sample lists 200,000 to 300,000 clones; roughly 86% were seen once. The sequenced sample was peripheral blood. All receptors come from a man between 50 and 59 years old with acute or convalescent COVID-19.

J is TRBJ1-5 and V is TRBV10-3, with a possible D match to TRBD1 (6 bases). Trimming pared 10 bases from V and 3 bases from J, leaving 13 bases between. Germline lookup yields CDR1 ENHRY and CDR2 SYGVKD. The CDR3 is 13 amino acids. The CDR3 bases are TGTGCCACCCAGGACAGTATCAATCAGCCCCAGCATTTT. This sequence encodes CATQDSINQPQHF.

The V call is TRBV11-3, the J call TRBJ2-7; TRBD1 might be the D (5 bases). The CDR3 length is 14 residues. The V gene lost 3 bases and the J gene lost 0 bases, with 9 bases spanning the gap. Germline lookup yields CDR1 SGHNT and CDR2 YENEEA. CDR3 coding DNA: TGTGCCAGCAGCTTGGGGCAGCGCTCCTACGAGCAGTACTTC. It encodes CASSLGQRSYEQYF. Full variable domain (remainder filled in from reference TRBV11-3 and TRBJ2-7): EAGVVQSPRYKIIEKKQPVAFWCNPISGHNTLYWYLQNLGQGPELLIRYENEEAVDDSQLPKDRFSAERLKGVDSTLKIQPAELGDSAVYLCASSLGQRSYEQYFGPGTRLTVT.

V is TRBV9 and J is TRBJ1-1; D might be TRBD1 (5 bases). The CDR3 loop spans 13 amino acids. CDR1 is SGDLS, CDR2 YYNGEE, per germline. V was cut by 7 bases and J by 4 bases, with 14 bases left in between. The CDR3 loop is CASGRTGGTEAFF. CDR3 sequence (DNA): TGTGCCAGCGGCCGAACGGGGGGCACTGAAGCTTTCTTT. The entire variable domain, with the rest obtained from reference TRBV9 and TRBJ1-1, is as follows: DSGVTQTPKHLITATGQRVTLRCSPRSGDLSVYWYQQSLDQGLQFLIQYYNGEERAKGNILERFSAQQFPDLHSELNLSSLELGDSALYFCASGRTGGTEAFFGQGTRLTVV.

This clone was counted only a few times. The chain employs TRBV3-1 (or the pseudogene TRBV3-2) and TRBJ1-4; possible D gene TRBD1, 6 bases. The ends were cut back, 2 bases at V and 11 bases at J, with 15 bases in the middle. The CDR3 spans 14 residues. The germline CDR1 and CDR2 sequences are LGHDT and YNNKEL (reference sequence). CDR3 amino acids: CASSQTGIFDKLFF. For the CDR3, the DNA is TGTGCCAGCAGCCAAACAGGGATTTTCGACAAACTGTTTTTT.

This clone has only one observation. This CDR3 reads CASSLGSSYNEQFF. The CDR3 region has the DNA TGTGCCAGCAGCTTAGGGAGCTCCTACAATGAGCAGTTCTTC. V gene TRBV11-3 combines with J gene TRBJ2-1; D gene ambiguous. The CDR3 consists of 14 residues. The ends were cut back, 1 base at V and 0 bases at J, with 4 bases in the middle. CDR1 is SGHNT and CDR2 is YENEEA in the germline V gene.

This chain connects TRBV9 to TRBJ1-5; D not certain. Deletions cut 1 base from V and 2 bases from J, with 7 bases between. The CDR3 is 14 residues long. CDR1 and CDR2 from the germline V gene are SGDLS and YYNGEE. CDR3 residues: CASSVSSGNQPQHF. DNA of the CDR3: TGTGCCAGCAGCGTATCAAGCGGCAATCAGCCCCAGCATTTT.

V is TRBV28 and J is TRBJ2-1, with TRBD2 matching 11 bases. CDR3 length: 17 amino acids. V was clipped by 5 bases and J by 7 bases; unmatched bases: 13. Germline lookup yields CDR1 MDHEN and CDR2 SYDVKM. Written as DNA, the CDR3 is TGTGCCAGCAGTCTTTCTACGGGGACTAGCGGATTTAATGAGCAGTTCTTC. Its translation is CASSLSTGTSGFNEQFF.

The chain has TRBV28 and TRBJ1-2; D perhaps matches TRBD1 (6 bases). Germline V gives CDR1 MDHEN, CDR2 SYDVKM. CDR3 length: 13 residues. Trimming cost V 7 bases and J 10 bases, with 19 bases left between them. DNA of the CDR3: TGTGCCAGCACCCTCCTCACAGGGTCGGACTACACCTTC. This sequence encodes CASTLLTGSDYTF.

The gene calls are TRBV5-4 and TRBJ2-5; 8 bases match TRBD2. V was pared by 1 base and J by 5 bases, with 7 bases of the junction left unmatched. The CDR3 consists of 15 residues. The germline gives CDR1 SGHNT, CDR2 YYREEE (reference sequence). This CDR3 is CASSLPGGAFETQYF. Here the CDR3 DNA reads TGTGCCAGCAGCTTGCCGGGGGGGGCTTTTGAGACCCAGTACTTC.

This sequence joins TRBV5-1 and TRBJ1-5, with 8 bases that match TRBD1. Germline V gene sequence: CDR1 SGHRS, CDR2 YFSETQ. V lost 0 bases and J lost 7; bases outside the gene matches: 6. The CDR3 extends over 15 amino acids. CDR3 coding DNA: TGCGCCAGCAGCTTGGACACAGGGGGAGGCCAGCCCCAGCATTTT. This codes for CASSLDTGGGQPQHF.

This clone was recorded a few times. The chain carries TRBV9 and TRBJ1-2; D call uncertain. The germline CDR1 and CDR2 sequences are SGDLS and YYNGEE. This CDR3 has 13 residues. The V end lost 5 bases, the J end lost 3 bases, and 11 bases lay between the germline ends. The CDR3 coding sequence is TGTGCCAGCAGTGCGGTCTTTTACTATGGCTACACCTTC. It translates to CASSAVFYYGYTF.

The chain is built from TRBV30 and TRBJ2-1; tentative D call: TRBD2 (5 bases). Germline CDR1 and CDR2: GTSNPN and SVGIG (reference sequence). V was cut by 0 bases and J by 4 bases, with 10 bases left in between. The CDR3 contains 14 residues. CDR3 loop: CAWSVPAGYNEQFF. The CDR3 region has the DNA TGTGCCTGGAGTGTACCGGCGGGTTACAATGAGCAGTTCTTC.

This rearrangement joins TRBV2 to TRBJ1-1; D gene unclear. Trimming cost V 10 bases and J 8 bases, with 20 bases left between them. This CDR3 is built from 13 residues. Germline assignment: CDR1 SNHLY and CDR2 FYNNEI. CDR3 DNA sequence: TGTGCCACCGCGTTAGTTACGGCGGGAGAAGCTTTCTTT. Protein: CATALVTAGEAFF.

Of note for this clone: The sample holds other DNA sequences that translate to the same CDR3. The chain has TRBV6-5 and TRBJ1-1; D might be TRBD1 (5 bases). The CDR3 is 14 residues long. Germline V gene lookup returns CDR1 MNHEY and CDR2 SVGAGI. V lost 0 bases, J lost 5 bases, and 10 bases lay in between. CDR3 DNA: TGTGCCAGCAGTTACTCGACGGGGGGGACTGAAGCTTTCTTT. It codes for CASSYSTGGTEAFF.

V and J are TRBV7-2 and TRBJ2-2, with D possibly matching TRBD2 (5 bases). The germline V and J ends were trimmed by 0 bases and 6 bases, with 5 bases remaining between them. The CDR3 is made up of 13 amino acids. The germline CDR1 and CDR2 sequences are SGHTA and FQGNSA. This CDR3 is CASSLARAGELFF. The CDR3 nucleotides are TGTGCCAGCAGCTTAGCGAGGGCCGGGGAGCTGTTTTTT. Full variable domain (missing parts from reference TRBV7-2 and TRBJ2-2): GAGVSQSPSNKVTEKGKDVELRCDPISGHTALYWYRQSLGQGLEFLIYFQGNSAPDKSGLPSDRFSAERTGGSVSTLTIQRTQQEDSAVYLCASSLARAGELFFGEGSRLTVL.

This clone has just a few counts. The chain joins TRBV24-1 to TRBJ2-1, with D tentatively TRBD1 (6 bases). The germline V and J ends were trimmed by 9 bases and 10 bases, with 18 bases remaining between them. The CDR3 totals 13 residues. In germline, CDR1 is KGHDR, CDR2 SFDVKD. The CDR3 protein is CATLGPGVSEQFF. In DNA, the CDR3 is TGTGCCACCTTAGGTCCAGGGGTCAGCGAGCAGTTCTTC.

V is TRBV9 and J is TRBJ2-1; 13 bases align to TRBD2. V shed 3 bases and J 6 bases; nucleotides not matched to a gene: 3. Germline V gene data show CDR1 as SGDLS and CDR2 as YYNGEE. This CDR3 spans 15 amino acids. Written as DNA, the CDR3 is TGTGCCAGCAGCGCACGGACTAGCGGGGGCAATGAGCAGTTCTTC. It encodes CASSARTSGGNEQFF.

CDR3 in amino acids: CASSSNQGLMNTEAFF. The CDR3 nucleotides are TGCGCCAGCAGCTCCAATCAGGGCTTAATGAACACTGAAGCTTTCTTT. This rearrangement joins TRBV5-1 to TRBJ1-1; maybe TRBD1 (5 bases). Germline assignment: CDR1 SGHRS and CDR2 YFSETQ. V was clipped by 3 bases and J by 0 bases, with 15 bases between them. The CDR3 consists of 16 residues.

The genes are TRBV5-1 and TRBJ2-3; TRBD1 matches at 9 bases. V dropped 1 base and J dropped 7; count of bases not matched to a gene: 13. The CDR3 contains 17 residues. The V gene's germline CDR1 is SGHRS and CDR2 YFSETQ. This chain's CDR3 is CASSLTLPGQGPNTQYF. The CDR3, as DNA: TGCGCCAGCAGCTTGACCCTCCCGGGACAGGGTCCGAATACGCAGTATTTT.

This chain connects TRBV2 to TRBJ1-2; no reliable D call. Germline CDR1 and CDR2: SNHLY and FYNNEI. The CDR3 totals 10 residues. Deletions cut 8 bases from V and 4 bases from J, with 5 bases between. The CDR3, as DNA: TGTGCCAGCGAGATCTATGGCTACACCTTC. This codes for CASEIYGYTF.

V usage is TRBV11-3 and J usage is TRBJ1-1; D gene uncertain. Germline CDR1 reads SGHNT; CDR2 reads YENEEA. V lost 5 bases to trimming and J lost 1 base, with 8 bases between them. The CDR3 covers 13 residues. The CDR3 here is CASSHGRNTEAFF. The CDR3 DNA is TGTGCCAGCAGCCATGGGCGGAACACTGAAGCTTTCTTT.

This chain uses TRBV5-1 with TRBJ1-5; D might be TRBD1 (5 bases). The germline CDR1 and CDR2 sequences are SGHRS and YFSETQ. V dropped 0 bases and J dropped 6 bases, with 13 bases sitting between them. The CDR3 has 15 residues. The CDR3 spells CASSLDSGEGQPQHF. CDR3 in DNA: TGCGCCAGCAGCTTGGATTCGGGGGAGGGTCAGCCCCAGCATTTT.

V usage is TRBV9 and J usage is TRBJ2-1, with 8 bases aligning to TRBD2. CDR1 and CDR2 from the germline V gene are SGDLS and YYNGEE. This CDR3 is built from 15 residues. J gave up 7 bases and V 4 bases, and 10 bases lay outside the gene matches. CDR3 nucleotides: TGTGCCAGCAGCTTCGGGGGGGCCGTCGGTAATGAGCAGTTCTTC. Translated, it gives CASSFGGAVGNEQFF.

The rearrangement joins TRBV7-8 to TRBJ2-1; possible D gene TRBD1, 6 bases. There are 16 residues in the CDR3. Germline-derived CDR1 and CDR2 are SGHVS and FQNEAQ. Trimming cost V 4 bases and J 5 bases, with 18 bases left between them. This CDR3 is CASSSHRVPLDNEQFF. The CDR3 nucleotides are TGTGCCAGCAGCTCCCACAGGGTGCCCTTGGACAATGAGCAGTTCTTC.

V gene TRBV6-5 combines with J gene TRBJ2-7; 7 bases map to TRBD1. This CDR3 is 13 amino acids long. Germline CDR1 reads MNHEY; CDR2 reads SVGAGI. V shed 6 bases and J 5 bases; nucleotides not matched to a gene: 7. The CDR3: CASRLIGQDEQYF. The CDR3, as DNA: TGTGCCAGCAGGCTTATCGGACAGGACGAGCAGTACTTC.

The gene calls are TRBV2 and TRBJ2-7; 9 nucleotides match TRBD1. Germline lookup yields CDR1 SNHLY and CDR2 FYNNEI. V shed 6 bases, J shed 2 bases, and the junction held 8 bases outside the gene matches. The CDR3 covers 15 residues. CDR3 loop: CASSPAGQGAYEQYF. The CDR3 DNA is TGTGCCAGCAGCCCGGCGGGACAGGGTGCCTACGAGCAGTACTTC.